This T cell receptor (beta chain) was recovered during a study of spatial heterogeneity in lung cancer. The wider study: There were, on average, more than 9.5 raw-read appearances for each unique TCR and UMI combination. Broader study findings: Resection blood, more than follow-up blood, showed ubiquitous expanded tumor TCRs.

Stated time point: blood at routine non-recurrence follow-up after resection. Whole RNA, which was extracted from tumor, nontumor lung tissue or frozen PBMC, was sequenced without any cell sorting. TCRdb independently ran MiXCR on the 5' RACE reads; one entry per CDR3 protein. The table records 20,000 to 30,000 distinct CDR3 sequences, around 9.7% of them present only once. By sample share, this clonotype is medium-sized. Its target is unknown. The CDR3 spans 10 residues. From germline, CDR1 is SEHNR and CDR2 FQNEAQ (reference sequence). Between the trimmed V and J ends, which lost 8 bases and 6 bases, there was a span of 6 bases.

The material sequenced was PBMCs, taken at follow-up. The chain recombines TRBV7-9 with TRBJ2-3; D gene uncertain. This clonotype was obtained from a male donor with early-stage non-small cell lung cancer. CDR3 region: CASAGDTQYF. The CDR3 DNA reads TGTGCCAGCGCTGGGGATACGCAGTATTTT.